The clone carrying this TCR beta chain was counted at least ten times. What it binds is unknown. The data derive from a study of identical twins. Overall study findings and caveats: Because invariant MAIT and iNKT cells could be present, zero-insertion analyses could be partly confounded.

A universal primer site came from template switching; cDNA carried unique molecular identifiers. Via MiXCR, TCRdb re-called the 5' RACE reads, giving one row per CDR3 protein. The sample lists about 690,000 distinct CDR3 sequences, roughly 6% seen once, with approximately 2% in the top ten. The CDR3 is 13 residues long. Germline CDR1 is GTSNPN and CDR2 is SVGIG (reference sequence). V was shortened by 0 bases and J by 7 bases, with 12 bases between the two germline ends. V gene TRBV30 combines with J gene TRBJ1-2; no clear D. This TCR derives from a man aged 18 to 30 in good health. The specimen was naive T cells sorted from blood. The CDR3 region has the DNA TGTGCCTGGAGTGTACCACCCAGAGGTGGCTACACCTTC. Protein product: CAWSVPPRGGYTF.